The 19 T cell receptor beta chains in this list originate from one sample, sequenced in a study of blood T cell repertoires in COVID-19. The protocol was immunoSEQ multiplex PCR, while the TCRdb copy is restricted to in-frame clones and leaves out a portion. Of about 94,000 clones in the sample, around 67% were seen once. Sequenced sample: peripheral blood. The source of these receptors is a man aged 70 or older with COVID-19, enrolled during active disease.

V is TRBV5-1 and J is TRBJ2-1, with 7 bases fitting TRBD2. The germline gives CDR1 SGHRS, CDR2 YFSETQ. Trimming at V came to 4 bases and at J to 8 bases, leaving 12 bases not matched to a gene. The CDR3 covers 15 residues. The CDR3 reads CASSGRLAGADEQFF. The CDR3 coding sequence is TGCGCCAGCAGCGGCCGTCTGGCGGGAGCCGATGAGCAGTTCTTC.

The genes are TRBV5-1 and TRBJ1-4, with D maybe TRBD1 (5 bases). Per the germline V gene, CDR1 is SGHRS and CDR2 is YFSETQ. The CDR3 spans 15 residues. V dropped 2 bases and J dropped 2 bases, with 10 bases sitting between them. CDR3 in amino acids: CASSLTGVTNEKLFF. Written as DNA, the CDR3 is TGCGCCAGCAGCTTAACGGGGGTTACTAATGAAAAACTGTTTTTT.

CDR3 sequence: CASSLDGTSYEQYF. The CDR3 DNA reads TGTGCCAGCAGCTTGGATGGGACTTCCTACGAGCAGTACTTC. V is TRBV5-5 and J is TRBJ2-7; D is possibly TRBD2 (6 bases). The CDR3 consists of 14 residues. V was clipped by 0 bases and J by 1 base, with 8 bases between them. CDR1 and CDR2 (germline): SGHKS, YYEKEE (reference sequence).

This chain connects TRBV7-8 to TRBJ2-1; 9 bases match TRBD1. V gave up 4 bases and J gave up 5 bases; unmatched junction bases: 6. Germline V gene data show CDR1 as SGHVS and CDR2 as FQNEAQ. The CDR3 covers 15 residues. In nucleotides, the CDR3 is TGTGCCAGCAGCTCCCGGGACAGGGCGAACAATGAGCAGTTCTTC. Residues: CASSSRDRANNEQFF.

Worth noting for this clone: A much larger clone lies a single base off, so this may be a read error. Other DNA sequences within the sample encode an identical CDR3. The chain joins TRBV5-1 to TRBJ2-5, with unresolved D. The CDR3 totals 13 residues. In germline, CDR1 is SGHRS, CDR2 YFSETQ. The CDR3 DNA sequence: TGCGCCAGCAGCTTGGGGGCCCAAGAAACCCAGTACTTC. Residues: CASSLGAQETQYF. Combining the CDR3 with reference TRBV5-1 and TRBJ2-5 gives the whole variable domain KAGVTQTPRYLIKTRGQQVTLSCSPISGHRSVSWYQQTPGQGLQFLFEYFSETQRNKGNFPGRFSGRQFSNSRSEMNVSTLELGDSALYLCASSLGAQETQYFGPGTRLLVL.

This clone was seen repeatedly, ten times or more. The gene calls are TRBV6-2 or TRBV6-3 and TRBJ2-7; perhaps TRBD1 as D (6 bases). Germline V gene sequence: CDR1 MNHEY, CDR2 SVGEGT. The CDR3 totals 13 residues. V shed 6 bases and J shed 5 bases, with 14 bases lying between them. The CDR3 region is CASSGTGNHEQYF. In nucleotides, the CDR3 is TGTGCCAGCAGCGGTACAGGGAACCACGAGCAGTACTTC.

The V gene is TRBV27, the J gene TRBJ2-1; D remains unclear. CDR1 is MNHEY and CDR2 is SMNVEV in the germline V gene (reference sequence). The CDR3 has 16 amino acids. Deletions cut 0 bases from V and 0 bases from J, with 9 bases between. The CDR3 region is CASSLSWHPSYNEQFF. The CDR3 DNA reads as TGTGCCAGCAGTTTATCGTGGCACCCCTCCTACAATGAGCAGTTCTTC.

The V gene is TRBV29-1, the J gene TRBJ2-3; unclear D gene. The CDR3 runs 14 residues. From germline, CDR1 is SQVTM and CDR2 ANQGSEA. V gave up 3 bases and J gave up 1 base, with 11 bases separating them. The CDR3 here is CSVDRFPGTDTQYF. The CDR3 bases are TGCAGCGTTGACCGGTTTCCCGGCACAGATACGCAGTATTTT.

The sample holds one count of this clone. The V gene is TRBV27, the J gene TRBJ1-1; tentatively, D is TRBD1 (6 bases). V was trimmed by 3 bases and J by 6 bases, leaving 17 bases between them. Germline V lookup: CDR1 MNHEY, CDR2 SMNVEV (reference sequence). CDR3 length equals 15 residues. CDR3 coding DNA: TGTGCCAGCAGTTTGGGGGCCCCCCTACGCGCTGAAGCTTTCTTT. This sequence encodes CASSLGAPLRAEAFF.

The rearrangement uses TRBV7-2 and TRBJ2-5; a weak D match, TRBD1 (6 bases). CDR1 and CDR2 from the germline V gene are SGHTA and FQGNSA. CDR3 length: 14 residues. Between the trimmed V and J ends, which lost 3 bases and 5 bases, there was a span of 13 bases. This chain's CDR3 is CASSLNWQGETQYF. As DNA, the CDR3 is TGTGCCAGCAGCTTGAATTGGCAGGGGGAGACCCAGTACTTC. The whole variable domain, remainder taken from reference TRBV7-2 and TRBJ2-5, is GAGVSQSPSNKVTEKGKDVELRCDPISGHTALYWYRQSLGQGLEFLIYFQGNSAPDKSGLPSDRFSAERTGGSVSTLTIQRTQQEDSAVYLCASSLNWQGETQYFGPGTRLLVL.

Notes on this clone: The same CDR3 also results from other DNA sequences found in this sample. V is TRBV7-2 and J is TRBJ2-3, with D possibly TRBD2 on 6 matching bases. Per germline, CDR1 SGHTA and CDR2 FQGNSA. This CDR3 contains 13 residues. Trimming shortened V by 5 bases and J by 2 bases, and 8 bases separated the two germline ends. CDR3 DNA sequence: TGTGCCAGCAGCCGGGACTTCACAGATACGCAGTATTTT. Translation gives CASSRDFTDTQYF.

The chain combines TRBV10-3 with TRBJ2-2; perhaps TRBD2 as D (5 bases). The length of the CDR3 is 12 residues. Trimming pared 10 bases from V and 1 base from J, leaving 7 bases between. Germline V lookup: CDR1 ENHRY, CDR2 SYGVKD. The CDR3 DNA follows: TGTGCCACCCGGGGGAACACCGGGGAGCTGTTTTTT. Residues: CATRGNTGELFF.

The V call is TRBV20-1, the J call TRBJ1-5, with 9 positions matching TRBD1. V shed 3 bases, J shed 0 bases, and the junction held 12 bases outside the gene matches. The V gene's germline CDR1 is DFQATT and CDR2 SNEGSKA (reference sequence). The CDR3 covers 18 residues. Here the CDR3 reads CSASRRDRARYSNQPQHF. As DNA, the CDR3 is TGCAGTGCTAGTCGCCGGGACAGGGCCCGATATAGCAATCAGCCCCAGCATTTT.

CDR3 amino acids: CSARVGGRVEQYF. In DNA form, the CDR3 reads TGCAGTGCTCGTGTGGGAGGCAGAGTCGAGCAGTACTTC. V gene TRBV20-1 combines with J gene TRBJ2-7; TRBD2 is a possible D gene (6 bases). Germline V gene sequence: CDR1 DFQATT, CDR2 SNEGSKA (reference sequence). There are 13 residues in the CDR3. Trimming stripped 5 bases from V and 6 bases from J, with 17 bases between.

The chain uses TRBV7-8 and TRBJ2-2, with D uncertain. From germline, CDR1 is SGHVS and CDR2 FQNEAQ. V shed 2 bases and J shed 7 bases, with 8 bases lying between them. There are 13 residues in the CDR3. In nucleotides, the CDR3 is TGTGCCAGCAGCTTAAGTACGGTCGGGGAGCTGTTTTTT. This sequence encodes CASSLSTVGELFF.

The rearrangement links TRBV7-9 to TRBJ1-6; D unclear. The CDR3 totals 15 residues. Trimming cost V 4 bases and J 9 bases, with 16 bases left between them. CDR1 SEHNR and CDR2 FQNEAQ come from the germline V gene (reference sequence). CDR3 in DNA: TGTGCCAGCAGCTCAGAACGGGTAGCGGCTTCACCCCTCCACTTT. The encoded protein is CASSSERVAASPLHF.

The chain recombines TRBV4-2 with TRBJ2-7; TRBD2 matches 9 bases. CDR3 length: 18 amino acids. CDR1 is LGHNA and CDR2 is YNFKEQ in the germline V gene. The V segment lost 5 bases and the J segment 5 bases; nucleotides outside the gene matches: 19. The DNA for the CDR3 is TGTGCCAGCAGCAAAGGGGGTAGCGGGAGTACGGGGCTACACGAGCAGTACTTC. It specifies CASSKGGSGSTGLHEQYF.

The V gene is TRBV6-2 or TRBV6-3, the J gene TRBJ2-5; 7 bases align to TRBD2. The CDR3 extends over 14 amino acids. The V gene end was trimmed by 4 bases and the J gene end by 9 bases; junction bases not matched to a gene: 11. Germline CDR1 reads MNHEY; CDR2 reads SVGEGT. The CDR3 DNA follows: TGTGCCAGCAGTTCCCCCGGGGGGACTCCCCCCCAGTACTTC. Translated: CASSSPGGTPPQYF.

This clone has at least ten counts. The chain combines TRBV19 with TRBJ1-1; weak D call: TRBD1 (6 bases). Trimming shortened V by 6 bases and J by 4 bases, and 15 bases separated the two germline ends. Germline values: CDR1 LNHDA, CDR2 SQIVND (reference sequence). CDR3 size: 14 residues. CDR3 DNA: TGTGCCAGTAGCCAGAACAGGGAGACCACTGAAGCTTTCTTT. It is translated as CASSQNRETTEAFF.